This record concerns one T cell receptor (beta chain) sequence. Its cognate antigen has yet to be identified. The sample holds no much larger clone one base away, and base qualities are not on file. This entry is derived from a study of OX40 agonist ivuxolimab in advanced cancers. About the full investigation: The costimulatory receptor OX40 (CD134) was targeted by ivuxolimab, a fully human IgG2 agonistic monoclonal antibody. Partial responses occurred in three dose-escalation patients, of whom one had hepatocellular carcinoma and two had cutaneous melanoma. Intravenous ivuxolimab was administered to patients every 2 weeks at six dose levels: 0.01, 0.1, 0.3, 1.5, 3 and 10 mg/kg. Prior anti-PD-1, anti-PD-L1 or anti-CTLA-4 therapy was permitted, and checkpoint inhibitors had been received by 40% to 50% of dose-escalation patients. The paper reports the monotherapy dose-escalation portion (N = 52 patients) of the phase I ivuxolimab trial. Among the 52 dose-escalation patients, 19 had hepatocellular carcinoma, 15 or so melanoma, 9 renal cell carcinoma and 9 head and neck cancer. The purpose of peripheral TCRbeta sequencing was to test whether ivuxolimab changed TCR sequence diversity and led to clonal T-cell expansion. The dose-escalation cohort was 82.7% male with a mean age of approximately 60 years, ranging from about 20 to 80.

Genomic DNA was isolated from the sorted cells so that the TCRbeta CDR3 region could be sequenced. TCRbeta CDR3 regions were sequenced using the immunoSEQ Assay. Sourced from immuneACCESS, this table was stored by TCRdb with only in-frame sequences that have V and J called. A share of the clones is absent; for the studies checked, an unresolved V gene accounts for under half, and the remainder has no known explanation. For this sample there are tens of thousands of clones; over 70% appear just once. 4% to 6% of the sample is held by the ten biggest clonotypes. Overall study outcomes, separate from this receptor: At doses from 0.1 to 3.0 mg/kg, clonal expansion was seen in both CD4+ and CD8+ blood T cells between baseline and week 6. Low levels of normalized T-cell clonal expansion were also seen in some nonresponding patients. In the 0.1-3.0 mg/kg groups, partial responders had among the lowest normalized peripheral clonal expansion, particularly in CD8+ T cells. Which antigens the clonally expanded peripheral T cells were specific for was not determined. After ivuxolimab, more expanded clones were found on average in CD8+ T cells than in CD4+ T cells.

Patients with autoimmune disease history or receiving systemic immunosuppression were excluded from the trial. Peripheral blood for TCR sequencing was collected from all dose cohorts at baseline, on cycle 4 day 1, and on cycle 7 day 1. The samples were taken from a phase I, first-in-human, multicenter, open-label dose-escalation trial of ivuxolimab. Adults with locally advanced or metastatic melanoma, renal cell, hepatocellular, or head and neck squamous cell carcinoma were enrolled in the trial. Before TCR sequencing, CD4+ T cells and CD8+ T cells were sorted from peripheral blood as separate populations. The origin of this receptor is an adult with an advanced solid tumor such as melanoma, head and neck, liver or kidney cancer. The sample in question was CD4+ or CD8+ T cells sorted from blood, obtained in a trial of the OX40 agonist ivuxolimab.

The nucleotide sequence reads as follows: TGTGCCAGCAGTTTAGACTCTTCAGGGGATGGCTACACCTTC. It is translated as CASSLDSSGDGYTF. The rearranged segments are TRBV6-5 and TRBJ1-2, with TRBD1 perhaps the D gene, on 6 matching bases. From cysteine to phenylalanine, the CDR3 is 14 amino acids long. Only CDR3 DNA is held: 42 bases, read in frame from base 1. CDR1 MNHEY and CDR2 SVGAGI are derived from the germline V gene. The junction carries 15 bases between V and J, which are trimmed by 4 bases and 6 bases respectively.